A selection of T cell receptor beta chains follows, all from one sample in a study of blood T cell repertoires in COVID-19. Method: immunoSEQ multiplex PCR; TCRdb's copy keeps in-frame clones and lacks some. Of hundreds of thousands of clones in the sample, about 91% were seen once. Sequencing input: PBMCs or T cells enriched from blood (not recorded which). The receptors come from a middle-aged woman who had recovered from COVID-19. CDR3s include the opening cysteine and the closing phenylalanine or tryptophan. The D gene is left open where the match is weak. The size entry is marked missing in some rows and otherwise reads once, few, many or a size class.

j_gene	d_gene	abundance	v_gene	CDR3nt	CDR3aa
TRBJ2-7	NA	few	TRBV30	TGTGCCTGTCAGGGGTCCTACGAGCAGTACTTC	CACQGSYEQYF
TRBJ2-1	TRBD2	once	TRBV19	TGTGCCAGCGGTTCCTCTAGCGGGAGGCACAATGAGCAGTTCTTC	CASGSSSGRHNEQFF
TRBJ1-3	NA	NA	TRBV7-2	TGTGCCAGCAGCTTATCCTCCCATGAGGCCGGAAACACCATATATTTT	CASSLSSHEAGNTIYF
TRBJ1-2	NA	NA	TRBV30	TGTGCCTGGAGTGGACTGGGGAAAGACAGGTCTTTTTATGGCTACACCTTC	CAWSGLGKDRSFYGYTF
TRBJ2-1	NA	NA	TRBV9	TGTGCCAGCAGCGTCCTGGAGGTCCCCTACAATGAGCAGTTCTTC	CASSVLEVPYNEQFF
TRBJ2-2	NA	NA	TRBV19	TGTGCCAGTAGTTCCCGGGGAGCTACCGGGGAGCTGTTTTTT	CASSSRGATGELFF
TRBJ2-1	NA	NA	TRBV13	TGTGCCAGCAGCCCGACTGTATACAATGAGCAGTTCTTC	CASSPTVYNEQFF
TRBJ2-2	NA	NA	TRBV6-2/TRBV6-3	TGTGCCAGCAGTTACCGGGCAGGGGCTCAGAACGGGGAGCTGTTTTTT	CASSYRAGAQNGELFF
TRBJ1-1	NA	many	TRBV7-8	TGTGCCAGCAGCCCCCTAGGGACACGAGTCCTGAACACTGAAGCTTTCTTT	CASSPLGTRVLNTEAFF
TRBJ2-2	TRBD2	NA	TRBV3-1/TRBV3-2	TGTGCCAGCAGCGCAAGGGGTCTAGCGGGGAACACCGGGGAGCTGTTTTTT	CASSARGLAGNTGELFF
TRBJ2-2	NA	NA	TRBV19	TGTGCCAGTAGCCCCTTCGCGGGTACCACCGGGGAGCTGTTTTTT	CASSPFAGTTGELFF
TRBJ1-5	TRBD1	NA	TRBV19	TGTGCCAGTAGGGACAGGGGGCCTGAACAGCCCCAGCATTTT	CASRDRGPEQPQHF
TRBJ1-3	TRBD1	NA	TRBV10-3	TGTGCCATCAGTGATCAGGGGGATGGAAACACCATATATTTT	CAISDQGDGNTIYF
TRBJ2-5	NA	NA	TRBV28	TGTGCCAGCAGTTTTCAGGGGGGCCAAGAGACCCAGTACTTC	CASSFQGGQETQYF
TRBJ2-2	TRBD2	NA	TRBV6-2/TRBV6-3	TGTGCCAGCAGTTCAGCGGGGGGCCCGGTCGGGGAGCTGTTTTTT	CASSSAGGPVGELFF
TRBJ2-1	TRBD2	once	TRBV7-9	TGTGCCAGCAGCTTACAACTAGCGGAACTCTCCTACAATGAGCAGTTCTTC	CASSLQLAELSYNEQFF
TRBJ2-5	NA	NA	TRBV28	TGTGCCAGCAGTTTATCAGGGGCAGGAGAGACCCAGTACTTC	CASSLSGAGETQYF
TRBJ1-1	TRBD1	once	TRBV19	TGTGCCAGTAGTCCTATCAACAGGGGGCATGTCACTGAAGCTTTCTTT	CASSPINRGHVTEAFF
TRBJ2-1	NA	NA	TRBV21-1	TGTGCCAGCAGCAAAGCGGCTAGCGGGATCTACAGCTCCTACAATGAGCAGTTCTTC	CASSKAASGIYSSYNEQFF
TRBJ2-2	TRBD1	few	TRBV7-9	TGTGCCAGCAGCCTAGGACAGGTGAACACCGGGGAGCTGTTTTTT	CASSLGQVNTGELFF
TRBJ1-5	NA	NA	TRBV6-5	TGTGCCAGCAGGGGGGGGAGCTCCCCTAATCAGCCCCAGCATTTT	CASRGGSSPNQPQHF
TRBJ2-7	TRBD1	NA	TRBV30	TGTGCCTGGAGTCAGGGGGACGAGCAGTACTTC	CAWSQGDEQYF
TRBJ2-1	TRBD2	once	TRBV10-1	TGCGCCAGCAGCGGCTTTACTAGCGGGGGGGCTTATGAGCAGTTCTTC	CASSGFTSGGAYEQFF
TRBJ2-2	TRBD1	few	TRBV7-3	TGTGCCAGCAGCTTAAAGGGACAGGGTCTTTTCGGGGAGCTGTTTTTT	CASSLKGQGLFGELFF
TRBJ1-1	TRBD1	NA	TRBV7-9	TGTGCCAGCAGTTATAATGGGACAGGGGTCACTGAAGCTTTCTTT	CASSYNGTGVTEAFF
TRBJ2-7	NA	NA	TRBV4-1	TGCGCCAGCAGCCAAGATCGGGCTACAGGCTACGAGCAGTACTTC	CASSQDRATGYEQYF
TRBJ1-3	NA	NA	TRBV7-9	TGTGCCAGCAGCCCGGGGACAAGAAACACCATATATTTT	CASSPGTRNTIYF
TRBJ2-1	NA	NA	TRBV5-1	TGCGCCAGCAGCTTACAGGGTCAAGGATCCAATGAGCAGTTCTTC	CASSLQGQGSNEQFF
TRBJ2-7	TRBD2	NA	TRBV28	TGTGCCAGCAGTCCCCGGGTTAGCGGGGTCTACGAGCAGTACTTC	CASSPRVSGVYEQYF
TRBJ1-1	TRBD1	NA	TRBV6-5	TGTGCCAGCCTACAAGGGGGCGGCACTGAAGCTTTCTTT	CASLQGGGTEAFF
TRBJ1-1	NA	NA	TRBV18	TGTGCCAGCCTGGGAGGGGCTTTGAACACTGAAGCTTTCTTT	CASLGGALNTEAFF
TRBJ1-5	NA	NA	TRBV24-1	TGTGCCACCAGTGATGGTCAGGGGAATCAGCCCCAGCATTTT	CATSDGQGNQPQHF
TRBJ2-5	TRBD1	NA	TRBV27	TGTGCCAGCAGTTTAGGGACAGGGAGTTGGGAGACCCAGTACTTC	CASSLGTGSWETQYF
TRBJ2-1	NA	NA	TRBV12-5	TGTGCTAGTGGGATGGACTCCTCCTACAATGAGCAGTTCTTC	CASGMDSSYNEQFF
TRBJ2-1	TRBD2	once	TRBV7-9	TGTGCCAGCAGCTTAGGGGCTAGCGGGTACTACAATGAGCAGTTCTTC	CASSLGASGYYNEQFF
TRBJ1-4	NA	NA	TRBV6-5	TGTGCCAGCACTAGGACTAATGAAAAACTGTTTTTT	CASTRTNEKLFF
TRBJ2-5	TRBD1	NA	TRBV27	TGTGCCAGCAGTGCAGGGACAGTTCCCGGGACCCAGTACTTC	CASSAGTVPGTQYF
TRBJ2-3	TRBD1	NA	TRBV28	TGTGCCAGCAGCGTCGACGGAGGGACAGGGACAGATACGCAGTATTTT	CASSVDGGTGTDTQYF
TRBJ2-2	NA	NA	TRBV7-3	TGTGCCAGCAGCCCTGAGGGCAGCGGGGAGCTGTTTTTT	CASSPEGSGELFF